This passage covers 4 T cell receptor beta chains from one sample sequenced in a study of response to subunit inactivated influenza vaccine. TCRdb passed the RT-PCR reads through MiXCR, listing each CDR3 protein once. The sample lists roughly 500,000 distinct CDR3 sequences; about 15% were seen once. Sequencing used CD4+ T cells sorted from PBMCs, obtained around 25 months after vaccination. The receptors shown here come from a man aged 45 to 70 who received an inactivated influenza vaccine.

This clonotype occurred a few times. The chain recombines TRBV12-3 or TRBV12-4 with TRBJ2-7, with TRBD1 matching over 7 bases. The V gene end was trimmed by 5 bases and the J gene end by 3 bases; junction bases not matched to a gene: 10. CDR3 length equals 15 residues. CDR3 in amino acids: CASSGRDSDSYEQYF. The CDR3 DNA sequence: TGTGCCAGCAGTGGCCGGGACAGTGACAGCTACGAGCAGTACTTC.

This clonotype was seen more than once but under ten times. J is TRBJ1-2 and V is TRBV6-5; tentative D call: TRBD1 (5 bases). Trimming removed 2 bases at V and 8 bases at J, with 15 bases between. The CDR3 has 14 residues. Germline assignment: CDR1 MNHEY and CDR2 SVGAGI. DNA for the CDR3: TGTGCCAGCAGTTACATGGGGGGACGCTCCGGCTACACCTTC. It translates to CASSYMGGRSGYTF.

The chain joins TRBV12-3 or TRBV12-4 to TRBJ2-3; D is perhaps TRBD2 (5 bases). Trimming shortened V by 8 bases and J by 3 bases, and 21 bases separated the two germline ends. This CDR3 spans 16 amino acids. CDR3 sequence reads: CASRLTVRGSTDTQYF. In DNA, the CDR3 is TGTGCCAGCCGCCTCACGGTTCGGGGTTCGACAGATACGCAGTATTTT.

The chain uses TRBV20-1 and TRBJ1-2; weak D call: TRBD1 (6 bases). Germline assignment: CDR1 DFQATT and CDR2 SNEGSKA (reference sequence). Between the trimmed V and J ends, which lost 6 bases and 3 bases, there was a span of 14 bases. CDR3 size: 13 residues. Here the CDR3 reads CSARDKGYYGYTF. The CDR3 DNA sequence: TGCAGTGCCCGGGACAAGGGTTACTATGGCTACACCTTC.